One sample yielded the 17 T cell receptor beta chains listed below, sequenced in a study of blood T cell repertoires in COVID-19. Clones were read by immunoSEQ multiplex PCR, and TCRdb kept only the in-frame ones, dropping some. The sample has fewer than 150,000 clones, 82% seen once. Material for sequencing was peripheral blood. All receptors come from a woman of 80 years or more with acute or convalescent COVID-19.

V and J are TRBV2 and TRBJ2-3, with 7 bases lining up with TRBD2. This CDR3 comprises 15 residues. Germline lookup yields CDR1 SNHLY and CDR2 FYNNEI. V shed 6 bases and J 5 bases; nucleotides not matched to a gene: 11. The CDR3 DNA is TGTGCCAGCAGAAAGCGGGGCTCGCCCGGAGATACGCAGTATTTT. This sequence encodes CASRKRGSPGDTQYF.

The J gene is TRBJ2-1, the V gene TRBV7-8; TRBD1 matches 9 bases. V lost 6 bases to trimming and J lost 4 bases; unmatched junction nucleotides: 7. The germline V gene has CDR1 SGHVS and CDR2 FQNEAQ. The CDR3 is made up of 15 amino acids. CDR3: CASRSDRGVYNEQFF. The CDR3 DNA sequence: TGTGCCAGCAGATCAGACAGGGGGGTTTACAATGAGCAGTTCTTC.

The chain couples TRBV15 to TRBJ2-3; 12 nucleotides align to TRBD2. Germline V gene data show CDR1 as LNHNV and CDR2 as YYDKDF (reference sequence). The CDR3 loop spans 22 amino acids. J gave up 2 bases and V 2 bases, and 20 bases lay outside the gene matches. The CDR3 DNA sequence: TGTGCCACCAGCAGAAATACTCCGTTTCTAGCGGGAGGGCGAGGGGACACAGATACGCAGTATTTT. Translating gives CATSRNTPFLAGGRGDTDTQYF.

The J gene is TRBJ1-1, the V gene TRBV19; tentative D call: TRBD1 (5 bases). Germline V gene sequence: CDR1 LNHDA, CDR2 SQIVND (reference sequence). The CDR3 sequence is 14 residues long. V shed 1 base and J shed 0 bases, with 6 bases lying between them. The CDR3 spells CASSIGQLNTEAFF. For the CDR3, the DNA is TGTGCCAGTAGTATAGGACAGCTGAACACTGAAGCTTTCTTT.

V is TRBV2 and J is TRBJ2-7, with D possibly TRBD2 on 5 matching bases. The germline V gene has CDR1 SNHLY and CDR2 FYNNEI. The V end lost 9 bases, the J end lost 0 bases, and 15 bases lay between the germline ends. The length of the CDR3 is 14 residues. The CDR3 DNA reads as TGTGCCAGTCGGCGGACTGCTAACTCCTACGAGCAGTACTTC. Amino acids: CASRRTANSYEQYF.

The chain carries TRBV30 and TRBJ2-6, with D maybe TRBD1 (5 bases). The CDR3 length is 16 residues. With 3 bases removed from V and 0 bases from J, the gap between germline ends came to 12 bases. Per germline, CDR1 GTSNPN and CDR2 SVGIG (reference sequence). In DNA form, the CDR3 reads TGTGCCTGGAGAGGGGTGCAGGACTCTGGGGCCAACGTCCTGACTTTC. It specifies CAWRGVQDSGANVLTF.

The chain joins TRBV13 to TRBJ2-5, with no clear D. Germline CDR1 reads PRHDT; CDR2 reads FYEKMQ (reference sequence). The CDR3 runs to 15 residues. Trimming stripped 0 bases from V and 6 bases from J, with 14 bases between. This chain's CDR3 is CASSLGVSGVKTQYF. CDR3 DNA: TGTGCCAGCAGCTTAGGGGTATCAGGCGTAAAGACCCAGTACTTC.

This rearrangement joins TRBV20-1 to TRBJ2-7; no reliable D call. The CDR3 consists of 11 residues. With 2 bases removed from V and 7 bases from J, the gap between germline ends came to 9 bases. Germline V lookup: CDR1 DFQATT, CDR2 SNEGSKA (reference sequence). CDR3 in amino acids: CSARTYWEQYF. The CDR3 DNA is TGCAGTGCTAGAACCTACTGGGAGCAGTACTTC.

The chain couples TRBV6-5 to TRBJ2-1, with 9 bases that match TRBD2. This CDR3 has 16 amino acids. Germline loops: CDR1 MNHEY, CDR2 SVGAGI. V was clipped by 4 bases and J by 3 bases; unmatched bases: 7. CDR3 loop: CASSLTSGAIYNEQFF. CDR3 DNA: TGTGCCAGCAGTTTGACTAGCGGTGCGATCTACAATGAGCAGTTCTTC.

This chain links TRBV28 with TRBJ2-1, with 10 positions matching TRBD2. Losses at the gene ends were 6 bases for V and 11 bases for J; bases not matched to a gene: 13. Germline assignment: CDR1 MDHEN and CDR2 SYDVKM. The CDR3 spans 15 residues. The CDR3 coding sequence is TGTGCCAGCAGCCCCGGAGGGGTAGCGGGAGGAAAGCAGTTCTTC. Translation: CASSPGGVAGGKQFF.

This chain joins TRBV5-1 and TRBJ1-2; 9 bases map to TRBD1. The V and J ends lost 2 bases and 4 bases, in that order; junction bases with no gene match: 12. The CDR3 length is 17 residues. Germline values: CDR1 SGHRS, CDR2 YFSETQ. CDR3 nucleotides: TGCGCCAGCAGCTTCCCGGGGGGACAGGGAGTCAGCTATGGCTACACCTTC. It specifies CASSFPGGQGVSYGYTF.

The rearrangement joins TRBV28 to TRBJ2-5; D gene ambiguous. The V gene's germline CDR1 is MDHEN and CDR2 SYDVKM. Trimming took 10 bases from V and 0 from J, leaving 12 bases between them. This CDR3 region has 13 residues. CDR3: CAMGTADQETQYF. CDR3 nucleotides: TGTGCCATGGGCACGGCAGACCAAGAGACCCAGTACTTC.

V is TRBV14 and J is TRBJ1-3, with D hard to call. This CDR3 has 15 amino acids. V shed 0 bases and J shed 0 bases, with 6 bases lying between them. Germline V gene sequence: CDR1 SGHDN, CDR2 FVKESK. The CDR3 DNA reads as TGTGCCAGCAGCCAAGATTACAGCTCTGGAAACACCATATATTTT. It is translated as CASSQDYSSGNTIYF.

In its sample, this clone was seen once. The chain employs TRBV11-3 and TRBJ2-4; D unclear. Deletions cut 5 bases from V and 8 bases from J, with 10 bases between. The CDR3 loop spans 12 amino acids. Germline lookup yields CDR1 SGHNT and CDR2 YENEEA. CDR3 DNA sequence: TGTGCCAGCAGCGCAGGTGGCGACATTCAGTACTTC. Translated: CASSAGGDIQYF. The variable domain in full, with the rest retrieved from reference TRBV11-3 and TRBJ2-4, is EAGVVQSPRYKIIEKKQPVAFWCNPISGHNTLYWYLQNLGQGPELLIRYENEEAVDDSQLPKDRFSAERLKGVDSTLKIQPAELGDSAVYLCASSAGGDIQYFGAGTRLSVL.

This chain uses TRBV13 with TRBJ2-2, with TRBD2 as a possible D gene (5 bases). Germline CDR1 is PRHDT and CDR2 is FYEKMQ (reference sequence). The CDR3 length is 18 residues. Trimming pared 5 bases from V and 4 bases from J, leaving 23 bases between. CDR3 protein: CASSRQTHGVKRTGELFF. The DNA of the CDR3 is TGTGCCAGCAGCCGTCAGACGCACGGGGTCAAGCGCACCGGGGAGCTGTTTTTT.

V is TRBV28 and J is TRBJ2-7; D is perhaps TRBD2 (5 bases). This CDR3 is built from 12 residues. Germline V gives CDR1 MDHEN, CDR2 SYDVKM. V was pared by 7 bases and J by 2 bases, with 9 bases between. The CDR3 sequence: CASTGLAYEQYF. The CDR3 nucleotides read TGTGCCAGCACCGGACTCGCCTACGAGCAGTACTTC. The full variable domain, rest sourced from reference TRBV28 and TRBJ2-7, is DVKVTQSSRYLVKRTGEKVFLECVQDMDHENMFWYRQDPGLGLRLIYFSYDVKMKEKGDIPEGYSVSREKKERFSLILESASTNQTSMYLCASTGLAYEQYFGPGTRLTVT.

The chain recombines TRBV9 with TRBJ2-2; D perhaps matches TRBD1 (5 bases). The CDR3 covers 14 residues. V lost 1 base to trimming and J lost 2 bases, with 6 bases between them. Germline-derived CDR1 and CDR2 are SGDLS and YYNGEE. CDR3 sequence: CASSVQGNTGELFF. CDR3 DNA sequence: TGTGCCAGCAGCGTACAGGGAAACACCGGGGAGCTGTTTTTT.